This TCR beta chain was sequenced for a study of blood T cells in healthy people across ages. This clonotype showed up just once. What it binds is not known. With a J-beta primer mix and a sample-barcoded 5' primer, a second PCR ran 7 to 11 cycles. TCRdb used MiXCR to reprocess the 5' RACE reads, holding one entry per CDR3 protein. The sample holds hundreds of thousands of distinct CDR3 sequences, around 62% seen once. Study findings and constraints: Any conclusive comparison of naive versus antigen-experienced cells was prevented by using unsorted PBMCs.

Germline V lookup: CDR1 MNHEY, CDR2 SMNVEV (reference sequence). The CDR3 has 17 amino acids. V shed 0 bases, J shed 0 bases, and the junction held 5 bases outside the gene matches. Sequenced sample: blood. This sequence originates from a man aged 25 to 45 in good health. V and J are TRBV27 and TRBJ2-3, with 8 bases fitting TRBD2. This CDR3 is CASSLSGLGLSTDTQYF. The CDR3 bases are TGTGCCAGCAGTTTATCGGGACTAGGCCTAAGCACAGATACGCAGTATTTT.